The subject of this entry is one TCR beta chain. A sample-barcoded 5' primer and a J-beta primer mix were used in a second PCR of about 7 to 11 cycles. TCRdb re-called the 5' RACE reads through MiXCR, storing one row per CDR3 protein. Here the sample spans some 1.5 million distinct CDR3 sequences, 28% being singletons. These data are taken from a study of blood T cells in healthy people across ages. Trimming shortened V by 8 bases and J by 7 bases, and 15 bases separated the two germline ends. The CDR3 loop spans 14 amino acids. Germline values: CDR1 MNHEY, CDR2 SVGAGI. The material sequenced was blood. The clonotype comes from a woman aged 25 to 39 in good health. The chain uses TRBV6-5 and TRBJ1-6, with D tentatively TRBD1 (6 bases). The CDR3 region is CASGAGTLNSPLHF. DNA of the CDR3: TGTGCCAGCGGCGCCGGGACATTGAATTCACCCCTCCACTTT.